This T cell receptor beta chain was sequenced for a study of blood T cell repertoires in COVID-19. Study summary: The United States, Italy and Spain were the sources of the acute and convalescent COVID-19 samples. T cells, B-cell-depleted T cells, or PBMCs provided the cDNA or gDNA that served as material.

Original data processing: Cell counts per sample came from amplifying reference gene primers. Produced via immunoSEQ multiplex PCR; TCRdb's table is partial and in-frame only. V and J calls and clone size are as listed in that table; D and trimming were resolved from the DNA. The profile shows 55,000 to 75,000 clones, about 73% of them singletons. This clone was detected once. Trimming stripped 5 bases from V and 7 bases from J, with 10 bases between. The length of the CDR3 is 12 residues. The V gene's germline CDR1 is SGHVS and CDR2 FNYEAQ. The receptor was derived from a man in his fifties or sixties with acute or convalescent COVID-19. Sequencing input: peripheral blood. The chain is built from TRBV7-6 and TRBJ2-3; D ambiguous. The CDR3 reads CASSLSENTQYF. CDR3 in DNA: TGTGCCAGCAGCCTTTCTGAGAATACGCAGTATTTT.